This is a list of T cell receptor beta chains from one sample in a study of T cells in Graves' hyperthyroidism and ophthalmopathy. Via MiXCR, TCRdb re-called the multiplex PCR reads, giving one row per CDR3 protein. This table holds hundreds of thousands of distinct CDR3 sequences, roughly 13% found once. The sample was blood. These receptor sequences come from a middle-aged woman with Graves' ophthalmopathy. Both conserved end residues are part of each CDR3. The order of the fields is J gene, D gene, clone size, V gene, CDR3 DNA, CDR3 protein. D genes are given only for firm matches. Expanded clones get a size class; other rows say once, few or many, or leave the size out.

>TRBJ2-4|.|.|TRBV28
TGTGCCAGCAGTTCCCCCACAGGGTTAAACATTCAGTACTTC
CASSSPTGLNIQYF
>TRBJ2-4|.|.|TRBV4-2
TGTGCCAGCAGCCCGCCTCGGGGGTCTGGGGCTAACATTCAGTACTTC
CASSPPRGSGANIQYF
>TRBJ1-2|.|.|TRBV7-8
TGTGCCAGCAGCTTAGGTGGCAGGGTAGACTATGGCTACACCTTC
CASSLGGRVDYGYTF
>TRBJ1-3|.|many|TRBV7-6
TGTGCCAGCAGCTTAGAACAGGGCGGAAACACCATATATTTT
CASSLEQGGNTIYF
>TRBJ2-7|.|few|TRBV5-6
TGTGCCAGCAGCTTGGGAGACGTTTCCTACGAGCAGTACTTC
CASSLGDVSYEQYF
>TRBJ1-5|.|.|TRBV7-9
TGTGCCAGCATAGCGGGGGGTCAGCCCCAGCATTTT
CASIAGGQPQHF
>TRBJ2-7|.|few|TRBV5-1
TGCGCCAGCAGCTTAAGGGACACCGAGCAGTACTTC
CASSLRDTEQYF
>TRBJ2-3|.|many|TRBV7-9
TGTGCCAGCAGCCCGCCCGTCCCGGGCACAGATACGCAGTATTTT
CASSPPVPGTDTQYF
>TRBJ2-2|.|many|TRBV6-1
TGTGCCAGCAGTCCTCCCGGGCCCACCGGGGAGCTGTTTTTT
CASSPPGPTGELFF
>TRBJ2-2|.|many|TRBV5-1
TGCGCCAGCAGCTTGGCATCCGGGGAGCTGTTTTTT
CASSLASGELFF